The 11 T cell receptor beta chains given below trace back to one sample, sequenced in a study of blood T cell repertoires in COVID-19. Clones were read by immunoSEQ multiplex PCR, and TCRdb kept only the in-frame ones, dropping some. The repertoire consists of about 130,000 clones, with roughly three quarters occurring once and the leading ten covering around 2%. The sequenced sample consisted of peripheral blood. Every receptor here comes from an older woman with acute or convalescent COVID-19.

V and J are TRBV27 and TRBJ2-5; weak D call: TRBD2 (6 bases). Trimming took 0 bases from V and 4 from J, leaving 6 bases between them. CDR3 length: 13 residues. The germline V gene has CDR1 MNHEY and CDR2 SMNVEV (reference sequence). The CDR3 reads CASSLSGRETQYF. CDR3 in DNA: TGTGCCAGCAGTTTATCCGGGAGAGAGACCCAGTACTTC.

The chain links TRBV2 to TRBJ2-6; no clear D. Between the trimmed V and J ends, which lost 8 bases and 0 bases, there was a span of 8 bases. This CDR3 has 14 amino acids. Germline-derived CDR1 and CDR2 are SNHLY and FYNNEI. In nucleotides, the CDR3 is TGTGCCAGCCTACGCCCCTCTGGGGCCAACGTCCTGACTTTC. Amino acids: CASLRPSGANVLTF.

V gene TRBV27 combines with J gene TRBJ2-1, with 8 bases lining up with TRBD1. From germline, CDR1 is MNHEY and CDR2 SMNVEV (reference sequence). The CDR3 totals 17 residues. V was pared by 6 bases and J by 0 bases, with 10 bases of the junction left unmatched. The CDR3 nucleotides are TGTGCCAGCAGGGCGGACAGGGACCCCTTCTCCTACAATGAGCAGTTCTTC. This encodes CASRADRDPFSYNEQFF.

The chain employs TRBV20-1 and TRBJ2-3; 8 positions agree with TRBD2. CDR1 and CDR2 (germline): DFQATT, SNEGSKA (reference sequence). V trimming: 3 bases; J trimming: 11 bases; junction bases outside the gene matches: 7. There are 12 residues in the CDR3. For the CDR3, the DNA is TGCAGTGCTAGTCAAAGCGGGGGCGTGCAGTATTTT. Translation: CSASQSGGVQYF.

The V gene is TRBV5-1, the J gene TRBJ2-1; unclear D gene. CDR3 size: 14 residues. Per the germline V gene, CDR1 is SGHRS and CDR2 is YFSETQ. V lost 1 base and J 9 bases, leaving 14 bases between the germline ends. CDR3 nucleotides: TGCGCCAGCAGCTTGAGGCCCACGTCGGGTGAGCAGTTCTTC. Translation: CASSLRPTSGEQFF.

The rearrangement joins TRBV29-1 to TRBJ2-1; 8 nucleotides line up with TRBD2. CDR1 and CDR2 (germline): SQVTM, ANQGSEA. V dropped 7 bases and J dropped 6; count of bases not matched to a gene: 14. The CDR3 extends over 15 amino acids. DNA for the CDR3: TGCAGCGCCCAGGGGCGCGGGAGGTCCCTCAATGAGCAGTTCTTC. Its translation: CSAQGRGRSLNEQFF.

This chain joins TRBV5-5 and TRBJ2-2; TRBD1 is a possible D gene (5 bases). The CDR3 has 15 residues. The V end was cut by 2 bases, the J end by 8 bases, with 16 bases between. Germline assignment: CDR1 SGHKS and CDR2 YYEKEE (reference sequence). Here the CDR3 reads CASSLSWGSGGELFF. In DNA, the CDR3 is TGTGCCAGCAGCTTATCCTGGGGCTCCGGGGGGGAGCTGTTTTTT.

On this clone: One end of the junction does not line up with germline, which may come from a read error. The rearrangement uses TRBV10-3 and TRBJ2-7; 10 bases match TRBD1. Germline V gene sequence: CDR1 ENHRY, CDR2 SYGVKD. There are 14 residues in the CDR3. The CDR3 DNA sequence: TGTGCCATCAGTAAGTCCGGGACAGGGGACGAGCAGTACTTC. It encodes CAISKSGTGDEQYF.

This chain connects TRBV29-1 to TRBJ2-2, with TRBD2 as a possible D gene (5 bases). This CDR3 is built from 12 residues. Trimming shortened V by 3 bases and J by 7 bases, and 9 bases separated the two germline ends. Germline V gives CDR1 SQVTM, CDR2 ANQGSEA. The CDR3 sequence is CSVEASLGELFF. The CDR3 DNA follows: TGCAGCGTTGAGGCTAGCCTCGGGGAGCTGTTTTTT.

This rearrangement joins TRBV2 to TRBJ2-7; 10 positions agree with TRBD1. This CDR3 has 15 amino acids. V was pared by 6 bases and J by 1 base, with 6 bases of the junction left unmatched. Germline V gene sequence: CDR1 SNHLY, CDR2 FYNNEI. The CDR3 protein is CASRAGTGVSYEQYF. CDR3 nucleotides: TGTGCCAGCAGGGCCGGGACAGGGGTTTCCTACGAGCAGTACTTC.

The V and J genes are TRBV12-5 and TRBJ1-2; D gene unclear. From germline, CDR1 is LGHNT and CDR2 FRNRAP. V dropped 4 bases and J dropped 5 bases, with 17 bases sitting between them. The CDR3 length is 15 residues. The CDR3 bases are TGTGCTAGTGGTTCCCCGCAGATCCCACTATATGGCTACACCTTC. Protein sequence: CASGSPQIPLYGYTF.